This TCR beta chain was observed in a study of blood T cell repertoires in COVID-19 (TCRdb year 2020). Notes on the research overall: Collaborator samples came from the United States, Italy and Spain and covered acute and convalescent phases of COVID-19. The material from the prospective study consisted of cDNA or gDNA derived from T cells, B-cell-depleted T cells, or PBMCs. Deeply sampled blood TCRbeta repertoires from subjects exposed to, actively infected with, or recovered from COVID-19 were included in the dataset. The repertoires were made available in a free public database intended to serve as a resource for research on the immune response to SARS-CoV-2. Samples came from the ongoing ImmuneRACE study (first 160 participants) plus 1,254 subjects from 6 global collaborators. The sample metadata nearly always contained a de-identified subject ID, COVID-19 status, age in years and sex. HLA class I and class II types, where available, came from metadata supplied by the sample provider rather than from assay-based typing.

Comment on this clone: It has no known antigen specificity. No quality values exist for individual bases; no much larger clone is one base distant.

CDR1 and CDR2, looked up from the germline V gene, are MGHDK and SYGVNS. V is cut back by 1 base and J by 0 bases, with 3 bases in the junction unmatched. The CDR3 starts with the cysteine, ends with the phenylalanine, and has 16 residues. Left in the record is the CDR3 DNA by itself, 48 bases read in frame from the first base. TCRbeta CDR3 regions were amplified from genomic DNA using the immunoSEQ Assay, a bias-controlled multiplex PCR. The study's processing was this. The number of nucleated cells in each sample was estimated by amplification of reference gene primers within the assay. Sequence reads were collapsed and filtered to measure the absolute abundance of every unique TCRbeta CDR3 rearrangement. For each sample, productive Simpson clonality was calculated as the square root of Simpson's diversity index over productive rearrangements. TCRdb re-hosts the immuneACCESS table, in-frame sequences only. Its copies lack some clones; in the studies checked, an unresolved V gene accounts for under half of them, and the cause for the rest is not known. Clonal size and the V and J genes are those of that table, whereas D and trimming came from the DNA. Across this sample there are approximately 230,000 clones, with nearly 90% seen only once. The ten largest clonotypes hold about 3% of the sample.

Results and caveats for the whole study, not just this receptor: Clinical and demographic metadata were provided uncurated, with the amount varying by source and participant.

Collaborating institutions collected whole blood in K2EDTA tubes following their own protocols. For TCRbeta analysis, collaborator samples were shipped as frozen whole blood, as isolated PBMCs, or as DNA extracted from either sample type. The clonotype comes from a man in his late teens or twenties with active or convalescent COVID-19. The chain uses TRBV25-1 and TRBJ1-3; 7 bases in the middle match TRBD1. Sequencing used peripheral blood. The CDR3: CASSESYRGSGNTIYF. The DNA is as follows: TGTGCCAGCAGTGAATCGTACAGGGGCTCTGGAAACACCATATATTTT.